This T cell receptor beta chain was recorded in a study of T cell responses to AZD1222 COVID-19 vaccine. Broader study findings: Clonal diversity was possibly underestimated, and white British individuals and females predominated among donors. After two AZD1222 doses, spike-specific TCR breadth and depth rose versus day 0. Regions 160-218 and 743-854 dominated among vaccine-associated CD4 TCRs spanning spike.

Profiling relied on immunoSEQ multiplex PCR, and the TCRdb table lists in-frame clones only, not all of them. The data show tens of thousands of clones, with approximately 90% seen just once and roughly 8% held by the top ten. With regard to this clone: The antigen is unknown.

This CDR3 has 14 residues. V shed 5 bases and J 4 bases; nucleotides not matched to a gene: 7. Per germline, CDR1 MDHEN and CDR2 SYDVKM. Pooling was applied to second doses at about 4 or about 12 weeks. The chain combines TRBV28 with TRBJ2-7, with 8 bases that match TRBD1. This sample comprised peripheral blood, obtained 28 days after the second AZD1222 dose. The clonotype originates from an adult who received the AZD1222 COVID-19 vaccine. The DNA for the CDR3 is TGTGCCAGCAGTCGGACAGGGATTTTATACGAGCAGTACTTC. It is translated as CASSRTGILYEQYF.